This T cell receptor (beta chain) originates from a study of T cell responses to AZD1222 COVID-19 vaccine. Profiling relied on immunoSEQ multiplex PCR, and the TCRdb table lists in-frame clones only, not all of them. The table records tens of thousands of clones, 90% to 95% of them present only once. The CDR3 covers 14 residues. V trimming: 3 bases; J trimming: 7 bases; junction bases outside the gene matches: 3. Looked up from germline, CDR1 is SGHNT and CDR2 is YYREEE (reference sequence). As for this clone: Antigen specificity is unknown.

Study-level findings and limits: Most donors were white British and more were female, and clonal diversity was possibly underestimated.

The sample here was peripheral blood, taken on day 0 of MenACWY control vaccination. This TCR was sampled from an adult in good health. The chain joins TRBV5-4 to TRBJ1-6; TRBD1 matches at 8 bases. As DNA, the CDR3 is TGTGCCAGCAGCTACGGACAGGGCAATTCACCCCTCCACTTT. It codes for CASSYGQGNSPLHF.